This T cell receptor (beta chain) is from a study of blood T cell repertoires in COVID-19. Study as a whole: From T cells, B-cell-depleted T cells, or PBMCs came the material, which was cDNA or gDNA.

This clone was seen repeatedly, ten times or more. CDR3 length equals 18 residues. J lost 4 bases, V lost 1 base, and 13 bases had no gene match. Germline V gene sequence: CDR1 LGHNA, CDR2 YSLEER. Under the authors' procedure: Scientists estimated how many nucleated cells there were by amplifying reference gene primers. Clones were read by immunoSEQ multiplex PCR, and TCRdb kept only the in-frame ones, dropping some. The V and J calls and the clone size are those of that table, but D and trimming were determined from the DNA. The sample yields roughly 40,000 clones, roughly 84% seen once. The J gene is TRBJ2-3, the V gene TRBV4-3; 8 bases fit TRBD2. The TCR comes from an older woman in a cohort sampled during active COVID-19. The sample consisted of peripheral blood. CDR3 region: CASSQGLKEAGVPDTQYF. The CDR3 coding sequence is TGCGCCAGCAGCCAAGGGCTTAAAGAAGCGGGAGTGCCAGATACGCAGTATTTT.